The 17 T cell receptor beta chains below were found in one sample sequenced in a study of CD8 T cells in Susac syndrome. RNA in amounts of roughly 0.5 to 1 ug was reverse transcribed with random hexamers. TCRdb used MiXCR to reprocess the immunoSEQ multiplex PCR reads, holding one entry per CDR3 protein. Here the sample spans 140,000 to 150,000 distinct CDR3 sequences, approximately 94% being singletons. Sequences were obtained from CD4+ T cells from PBMCs. The source of these receptors is a human donor in good health.

The V gene is TRBV6-1, the J gene TRBJ2-7; 9 positions agree with TRBD2. The V gene's germline CDR1 is MNHNS and CDR2 SASEGT. The CDR3 consists of 17 residues. V lost 1 base to trimming and J lost 0 bases; unmatched junction nucleotides: 7. Written as DNA, the CDR3 is TGTGCCAGCAGTGAAGGGTTGCTAGCGGGGAGCTCCTACGAGCAGTACTTC. Translating gives CASSEGLLAGSSYEQYF.

This clonotype appeared once. V is TRBV29-1 and J is TRBJ1-2; possible D gene TRBD1, 5 bases. The length of the CDR3 is 16 residues. V dropped 4 bases and J dropped 0 bases, with 18 bases sitting between them. Germline lookup yields CDR1 SQVTM and CDR2 ANQGSEA. This CDR3 reads CSVAGGSFSSNYGYTF. The CDR3 bases are TGCAGCGTTGCGGGGGGATCTTTTAGCTCTAACTATGGCTACACCTTC.

This clonotype is a singleton in its sample. J is TRBJ2-3 and V is TRBV20-1; perhaps TRBD1 as D (5 bases). The germline gives CDR1 DFQATT, CDR2 SNEGSKA (reference sequence). Trimming shortened V by 6 bases and J by 6 bases, and 22 bases separated the two germline ends. This CDR3 is built from 15 residues. The DNA of the CDR3 is TGCAGTGCGTCAAACGTAAGGGGCAGGGCGGATACGCAGTATTTT. It codes for CSASNVRGRADTQYF.

This clonotype was observed once. The V call is TRBV12-3 or TRBV12-4, the J call TRBJ2-7, with TRBD2 matching 11 bases. This CDR3 spans 17 amino acids. V was clipped by 2 bases and J by 0 bases; unmatched bases: 6. CDR3 residues: CASSLRSGRGFSYEQYF. The CDR3 DNA follows: TGTGCCAGCAGTTTACGTAGCGGGAGGGGATTCTCCTACGAGCAGTACTTC.

The chain carries TRBV12-3 or TRBV12-4 and TRBJ1-1; tentatively, D is TRBD1 (5 bases). V was pared by 2 bases and J by 4 bases, with 11 bases between. The CDR3 contains 14 residues. This CDR3 is CASSLRGVGTEAFF. The CDR3 DNA reads TGTGCCAGCAGTTTACGAGGGGTAGGCACTGAAGCTTTCTTT.

This clonotype came up once. The genes are TRBV5-4 and TRBJ1-2; maybe TRBD1 (5 bases). The CDR3 covers 16 residues. CDR1 and CDR2 (germline): SGHNT, YYREEE (reference sequence). V lost 0 bases and J 2 bases, leaving 14 bases between the germline ends. The CDR3 coding sequence is TGTGCCAGCAGCTTGGGTGGGGCTAAGCGAAACTATGGCTACACCTTC. Protein product: CASSLGGAKRNYGYTF.

The CDR3 protein is CASSQDIPRSMNTEAFF. The CDR3 bases are TGTGCCAGCAGTCAAGACATCCCCAGAAGCATGAACACTGAAGCTTTCTTT. J is TRBJ1-1 and V is TRBV5-4; D is uncertain. This CDR3 region has 17 residues. Looked up from germline, CDR1 is SGHNT and CDR2 is YYREEE (reference sequence). V was clipped by 5 bases and J by 0 bases, with 20 bases between them.

The rearrangement uses TRBV5-4 and TRBJ2-7; D ambiguous. The V end was cut by 7 bases, the J end by 4 bases, with 15 bases between. Germline CDR1 and CDR2: SGHNT and YYREEE (reference sequence). The CDR3 is 13 amino acids. For the CDR3, the DNA is TGTGCCAGCGCTAGAGAACTTTTTTACGAGCAGTACTTC. This translates into CASARELFYEQYF.

The CDR3: CASSQSFEQYF. The CDR3 coding sequence is TGTGCCAGCAGCCAATCGTTTGAGCAGTACTTC. V usage is TRBV3-1 and J usage is TRBJ2-7; D is undetermined. The CDR3 runs to 11 residues. V was cut by 2 bases and J by 7 bases, with 6 bases left in between. Germline V gene data show CDR1 as LGHDT and CDR2 as YNNKEL (reference sequence).

This chain connects TRBV25-1 to TRBJ2-1, with 7 bases lining up with TRBD2. The V segment lost 6 bases and the J segment 0 bases; nucleotides outside the gene matches: 14. Germline CDR1 MGHDK, CDR2 SYGVNS. The CDR3 consists of 18 residues. This CDR3 is CASSMGGVPGSSYNEQFF. The CDR3 DNA sequence: TGTGCCAGCAGCATGGGGGGGGTACCAGGTAGCTCCTACAATGAGCAGTTCTTC.

This clonotype has a handful of counts. The chain is built from TRBV13 and TRBJ2-6; D uncertain. CDR3 length: 14 amino acids. V lost 5 bases and J lost 0, with 5 bases in between. Germline CDR1 PRHDT, CDR2 FYEKMQ (reference sequence). The CDR3 DNA follows: TGTGCCAGCAGCCCCAGCTCTGGGGCCAACGTCCTGACTTTC. Protein product: CASSPSSGANVLTF.

This clonotype is a singleton in its sample. V is TRBV30 and J is TRBJ2-4; 9 nucleotides align to TRBD1. Looked up from germline, CDR1 is GTSNPN and CDR2 is SVGIG (reference sequence). The CDR3 runs 14 residues. J lost 8 bases, V lost 0 bases, and 5 bases had no gene match. The CDR3 reads CAWSVKRQGDIQYF. As DNA, the CDR3 is TGTGCCTGGAGTGTAAAGAGACAGGGGGACATTCAGTACTTC.

This clonotype was detected only a few times. The rearrangement joins TRBV25-1 to TRBJ1-1; 8 bases agree with TRBD1. The CDR3 spans 13 residues. V lost 4 bases, J lost 4 bases, and 2 bases stayed unmatched. From germline, CDR1 is MGHDK and CDR2 SYGVNS. CDR3 sequence (DNA): TGTGCCAGCAGTGGTACAGGGGGCACTGAAGCTTTCTTT. It yields the protein CASSGTGGTEAFF.

The J gene is TRBJ2-7, the V gene TRBV20-1, with 7 bases aligning to TRBD2. The CDR3 runs 15 residues. The V gene's germline CDR1 is DFQATT and CDR2 SNEGSKA (reference sequence). Trimming removed 0 bases from V and 0 bases from J; junction bases left unmatched: 5. The DNA for the CDR3 is TGCAGTGCTAGAGATCCCAGCGGGGCCTCCTACGAGCAGTACTTC. Translation: CSARDPSGASYEQYF.

This rearrangement joins TRBV27 to TRBJ2-7, with D hard to call. Germline assignment: CDR1 MNHEY and CDR2 SMNVEV (reference sequence). The CDR3 consists of 15 residues. V lost 7 bases to trimming and J lost 2 bases, with 18 bases between them. CDR3 region: CASTSTHRGTYEQYF. CDR3 in DNA: TGTGCCAGCACATCTACCCACCGCGGAACCTACGAGCAGTACTTC.

V and J are TRBV12-3 or TRBV12-4 and TRBJ2-6; D ambiguous. V was clipped by 5 bases and J by 0 bases, with 5 bases between them. The CDR3 has 14 residues. CDR3 protein: CASSRSSGANVLTF. Written as DNA, the CDR3 is TGTGCCAGCAGTCGATCCTCTGGGGCCAACGTCCTGACTTTC.

A single count supports this clonotype. This sequence joins TRBV7-8 and TRBJ2-1, with TRBD2 matching over 10 bases. This CDR3 spans 16 amino acids. V was pared by 1 base and J by 7 bases, with 7 bases of the junction left unmatched. Germline V gives CDR1 SGHVS, CDR2 FQNEAQ. The CDR3 protein is CASSLVLAGVGNEQFF. CDR3 sequence (DNA): TGTGCCAGCAGCTTAGTGCTAGCGGGAGTGGGGAATGAGCAGTTCTTC.